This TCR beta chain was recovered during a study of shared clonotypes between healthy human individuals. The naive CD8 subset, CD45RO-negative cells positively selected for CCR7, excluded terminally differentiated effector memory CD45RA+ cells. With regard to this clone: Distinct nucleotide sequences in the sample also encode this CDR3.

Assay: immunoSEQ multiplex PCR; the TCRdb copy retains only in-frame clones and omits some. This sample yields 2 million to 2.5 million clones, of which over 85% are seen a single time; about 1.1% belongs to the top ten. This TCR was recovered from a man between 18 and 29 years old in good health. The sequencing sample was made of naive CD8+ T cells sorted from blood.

This CDR3 reads CSVEDRGHYEQYF. The CDR3 bases are TGCAGCGTTGAGGACAGGGGACACTACGAGCAGTACTTC. The rearrangement links TRBV29-1 to TRBJ2-7, with 9 bases lining up with TRBD1. With 3 bases clipped from V and 3 bases from J, the junction kept 3 bases outside the gene matches. Looked up from germline, CDR1 is SQVTM and CDR2 is ANQGSEA. The CDR3 has 13 residues.